This T cell receptor (beta chain) was sequenced during a study of metastatic and nonmetastatic thyroid tumors. Study as a whole: Repertoire comparison spanned blood and tumor or nodule tissue of malignant and benign thyroid patients.

Each patient came to thyroid surgery without any prior treatment (of any kind). Findings and caveats of the study: The reported finding was significantly higher TCR beta diversity in malignant thyroid tumors relative to benign nodules, in blood and tumor.

This clone was detected only a few times. What it recognizes is unknown. The authors' processing: For papillary thyroid cancer, a distant-metastasis classifier was constructed from CDR3 differences observed across clinicopathological groups. TCRdb re-analyzed the PCR reads using MiXCR. The V and J calls reflect TCRdb's pipeline rather than the authors' work. The sample lists about 70,000 clones; roughly 18% were seen once. V was cut by 0 bases and J by 0 bases, with 9 bases left in between. CDR3 size: 16 residues. Germline V gene sequence: CDR1 MNHEY, CDR2 SVGAGI. The sequenced sample consisted of blood. This TCR was recovered from a female donor with papillary thyroid cancer or a benign thyroid nodule (not recorded which). Some clones in this sample may be carry-over from other donors' samples. This chain uses TRBV6-5 with TRBJ1-3; no firm D call. The CDR3 nucleotides read TGTGCCAGCAGTTACTCGTCCCCCAACTCTGGAAACACCATATATTTT. Translating gives CASSYSSPNSGNTIYF.